The rows below give T cell receptor beta chains drawn from one sample of a study of T-cell reconstitution after alpha-beta-depleted transplantation in children. TCRdb itself ran the PCR reads through MiXCR, one entry per CDR3 protein. Of 300,000 or so distinct CDR3 sequences in the sample, around 25% were seen once. The sequencing here drew on PBMCs, mostly from graft donor cells, taken 180 days after TCRalphabeta/CD19-depleted stem cell transplant. The receptors stem from a male patient between 5 and 17 years old who had a stem cell transplant for acute lymphoblastic leukemia, so the T cells may come from the graft donor. Each CDR3 is given with its conserved first and last residue. A D gene is named only where the DNA matches it firmly. Some rows have no size entry. The others give once, few or many, or a class for an expanded clone.

D: TRBD2
V: TRBV2
size: few
J: TRBJ2-1
length: 14
CDR3: CASSPLAGANEQFF
DNA: TGTGCCAGCAGTCCTCTAGCGGGAGCAAATGAGCAGTTCTTC

D: .
V: TRBV7-9
size: few
J: TRBJ2-7
length: 15
CDR3: CASSLIAHPTYEQYF
DNA: TGTGCCAGCAGTCTCATTGCCCATCCGACCTACGAGCAGTACTTC

D: .
V: TRBV20-1
size: .
J: TRBJ2-7
length: 10
CDR3: CSGERYEQYF
DNA: TGCAGTGGGGAGCGCTACGAGCAGTACTTC

D: TRBD1
V: TRBV7-9
size: .
J: TRBJ2-7
length: 16
CDR3: CASSLSSWDRHYEQYF
DNA: TGTGCCAGCAGCTTAAGTTCCTGGGACAGGCACTACGAGCAGTACTTC

D: TRBD1
V: TRBV19
size: .
J: TRBJ2-7
length: 15
CDR3: CASRGWTGASYEQYF
DNA: TGTGCCAGTAGAGGCTGGACAGGGGCCTCCTACGAGCAGTACTTC

D: TRBD1
V: TRBV18
size: few
J: TRBJ2-7
length: 15
CDR3: CASSLETGGNYEQYF
DNA: TGTGCCAGCTCACTTGAAACAGGGGGGAACTACGAGCAGTACTTC

D: .
V: TRBV29-1
size: .
J: TRBJ2-7
length: 13
CDR3: CSVAGRVVDEQYF
DNA: TGCAGCGTGGCAGGGCGGGTTGTGGACGAGCAGTACTTC

D: TRBD1
V: TRBV5-1
size: .
J: TRBJ2-5
length: 17
CDR3: CASSPPLGQSLQETQYF
DNA: TGCGCCAGCAGCCCCCCCCTGGGACAGTCCCTCCAAGAGACCCAGTACTTC

D: .
V: TRBV5-1
size: few
J: TRBJ2-2
length: 14
CDR3: CASSLNLRTGELFF
DNA: TGCGCCAGCAGCTTGAATCTAAGAACCGGGGAGCTGTTTTTT

D: .
V: TRBV12-3/TRBV12-4
size: .
J: TRBJ1-6
length: 15
CDR3: CASSAGVSSGSPLHF
DNA: TGTGCCAGCAGTGCCGGAGTGTCTTCTGGTTCACCCCTCCACTTT

D: .
V: TRBV2
size: few
J: TRBJ2-6
length: 15
CDR3: CASTLRVSGANVLTF
DNA: TGTGCCAGCACTCTCCGAGTCTCTGGGGCCAACGTCCTGACTTTC

D: .
V: TRBV5-6
size: .
J: TRBJ2-3
length: 14
CDR3: CASSLGDVTDTQYF
DNA: TGTGCCAGCAGCTTGGGGGACGTAACAGATACGCAGTATTTT

D: .
V: TRBV7-8
size: .
J: TRBJ1-3
length: 14
CDR3: CASSLHRSGNTIYF
DNA: TGTGCCAGCAGCTTACACCGCTCTGGAAACACCATATATTTT

D: .
V: TRBV6-9
size: few
J: TRBJ1-3
length: 14
CDR3: CASTGTGWGNTIYF
DNA: TGTGCCAGTACAGGGACCGGTTGGGGAAACACCATATATTTT

D: .
V: TRBV15
size: .
J: TRBJ1-1
length: 14
CDR3: CATSRDWTNTEAFF
DNA: TGTGCCACCAGCAGAGATTGGACGAATACTGAAGCTTTCTTT

D: TRBD1
V: TRBV29-1
size: .
J: TRBJ2-7
length: 14
CDR3: CSVEDPGGGYEQYF
DNA: TGCAGCGTTGAAGACCCAGGGGGCGGTTACGAGCAGTACTTC

D: TRBD2
V: TRBV28
size: .
J: TRBJ2-7
length: 16
CDR3: CASSLSTLAGQYEQYF
DNA: TGTGCCAGCAGTCTATCCACTCTAGCGGGTCAATACGAGCAGTACTTC

D: .
V: TRBV20-1
size: many
J: TRBJ1-5
length: 15
CDR3: CSASPGMHSNQPQHF
DNA: TGCAGTGCTAGTCCGGGGATGCATAGCAATCAGCCCCAGCATTTT

D: TRBD2
V: TRBV4-2
size: .
J: TRBJ2-5
length: 15
CDR3: CASSQLAGGRETQYF
DNA: TGTGCCAGCAGCCAACTAGCGGGAGGGCGAGAGACCCAGTACTTC

D: TRBD2
V: TRBV11-2
size: few
J: TRBJ2-2
length: 18
CDR3: CASSFRAISGLLYGELFF
DNA: TGTGCCAGCAGCTTTAGGGCGATTAGCGGGCTGTTGTACGGGGAGCTGTTTTTT

D: .
V: TRBV18
size: once
J: TRBJ1-4
length: 13
CDR3: CASSPGLNEKLFF
DNA: TGTGCCAGCTCACCGGGCCTTAATGAAAAACTGTTTTTT

D: .
V: TRBV7-9
size: few
J: TRBJ1-1
length: 14
CDR3: CASSLRGPNTEAFF
DNA: TGTGCCAGCAGCTTACGAGGACCGAACACTGAAGCTTTCTTT

D: .
V: TRBV7-9
size: few
J: TRBJ2-3
length: 15
CDR3: CASSDRDVATDTQYF
DNA: TGTGCCAGCAGCGATCGGGACGTCGCCACAGATACGCAGTATTTT

D: .
V: TRBV9
size: few
J: TRBJ2-1
length: 15
CDR3: CASSVVGHTGYEQFF
DNA: TGTGCCAGCAGCGTGGTTGGCCATACAGGCTACGAGCAGTTCTTC

D: .
V: TRBV20-1
size: few
J: TRBJ2-2
length: 16
CDR3: CSARDRRGKSTGELFF
DNA: TGCAGTGCTAGAGATCGGAGGGGCAAGAGCACCGGGGAGCTGTTTTTT

D: .
V: TRBV5-6
size: .
J: TRBJ2-5
length: 13
CDR3: CASSPVGGETQYF
DNA: TGTGCCAGCAGCCCTGTTGGGGGTGAGACCCAGTACTTC

D: .
V: TRBV24-1
size: once
J: TRBJ2-7
length: 17
CDR3: CANPNHLEGDIPYEQYF
DNA: TGTGCCAACCCAAACCACCTGGAGGGTGATATACCCTACGAGCAGTACTTC

D: .
V: TRBV12-3/TRBV12-4
size: once
J: TRBJ2-1
length: 17
CDR3: CASSFTPVLVGRDEQFF
DNA: TGTGCCAGCAGTTTTACCCCTGTGTTAGTGGGACGGGATGAGCAGTTCTTC

D: .
V: TRBV27
size: .
J: TRBJ1-2
length: 15
CDR3: CASSFGSATNYGYTF
DNA: TGTGCCAGCAGTTTTGGTAGTGCCACTAACTATGGCTACACCTTC

D: TRBD2
V: TRBV6-7
size: .
J: TRBJ2-1
length: 17
CDR3: CASSYSRGGGKYNEQFF
DNA: TGTGCCAGCAGTTACTCTCGAGGCGGGGGGAAGTACAATGAGCAGTTCTTC

D: .
V: TRBV4-1
size: few
J: TRBJ2-2
length: 15
CDR3: CASSQVAGYTGELFF
DNA: TGCGCCAGCAGCCAAGTTGCAGGGTACACCGGGGAGCTGTTTTTT

D: TRBD2
V: TRBV2
size: .
J: TRBJ2-1
length: 15
CDR3: CARSDGLAGAGEQFF
DNA: TGTGCCAGGAGTGATGGACTAGCGGGAGCGGGTGAGCAGTTCTTC

D: TRBD2
V: TRBV14
size: .
J: TRBJ2-3
length: 17
CDR3: CASSHPLTSGGADTQYF
DNA: TGTGCCAGCAGCCATCCCTTGACTAGCGGGGGCGCAGATACGCAGTATTTT

D: TRBD2
V: TRBV7-6
size: few
J: TRBJ2-7
length: 13
CDR3: CASTSGLAGEQYF
DNA: TGTGCCAGCACCTCGGGACTAGCGGGAGAGCAGTACTTC

D: TRBD2
V: TRBV29-1
size: .
J: TRBJ2-7
length: 15
CDR3: CSVGPQGLAGDEQYF
DNA: TGCAGCGTGGGGCCTCAAGGACTAGCGGGAGATGAGCAGTACTTC

D: .
V: TRBV10-2
size: few
J: TRBJ1-3
length: 15
CDR3: CASRPGQGSGNTIYF
DNA: TGCGCCAGCAGGCCCGGGCAGGGGTCAGGAAACACCATATATTTT

D: .
V: TRBV18
size: .
J: TRBJ2-7
length: 11
CDR3: CASPYSYEQYF
DNA: TGTGCCAGCCCTTACTCCTACGAGCAGTACTTC

D: .
V: TRBV28
size: .
J: TRBJ2-5
length: 12
CDR3: CASRLAAETQYF
DNA: TGTGCCAGCAGGTTAGCGGCCGAGACCCAGTACTTC

D: .
V: TRBV18
size: .
J: TRBJ2-7
length: 16
CDR3: CASSPRTTPGSYEQYF
DNA: TGTGCCAGCTCACCACGAACGACCCCCGGCTCCTACGAGCAGTACTTC

D: TRBD2
V: TRBV4-2
size: few
J: TRBJ2-1
length: 17
CDR3: CASSQELGLAGTNEQFF
DNA: TGTGCCAGCAGCCAAGAACTGGGACTAGCGGGAACCAATGAGCAGTTCTTC

D: .
V: TRBV29-1
size: .
J: TRBJ1-2
length: 13
CDR3: CSVERRLLYGYTF
DNA: TGCAGCGTTGAGAGGCGGCTGCTCTATGGCTACACCTTC

D: TRBD2
V: TRBV12-3/TRBV12-4
size: .
J: TRBJ2-1
length: 18
CDR3: CASSPIRGRVAGNNEQFF
DNA: TGTGCCAGCTCCCCCATAAGGGGTCGGGTAGCGGGAAACAATGAGCAGTTCTTC

D: TRBD1
V: TRBV7-9
size: .
J: TRBJ2-3
length: 17
CDR3: CASSLQGARGPTHTQYF
DNA: TGTGCCAGCAGCTTACAGGGGGCGCGAGGGCCTACTCATACGCAGTATTTT

D: TRBD2
V: TRBV25-1
size: .
J: TRBJ2-1
length: 16
CDR3: CASTRGSGRNYNEQFF
DNA: TGTGCCAGCACAAGGGGAAGCGGGAGGAACTACAATGAGCAGTTCTTC